The 19 T cell receptor beta chains below were found in one sample sequenced in a study of blood T cell repertoires in COVID-19. The table came from immunoSEQ multiplex PCR; TCRdb's copy has only in-frame clones and leaves some out. The sample records over 110,000 clones, over 80% being singletons. Sequenced input: PBMCs or T cells enriched from blood (not recorded which). Every receptor here comes from a man in his fifties or sixties who had recovered from COVID-19.

The rearrangement uses TRBV29-1 and TRBJ2-3; D might be TRBD2 (6 bases). The CDR3 runs 14 residues. The V and J ends lost 6 bases and 4 bases respectively, with 17 bases between them. Germline CDR1 is SQVTM and CDR2 is ANQGSEA. The CDR3 protein is CSVRETSPADTQYF. CDR3 in DNA: TGCAGCGTCCGGGAAACTAGCCCCGCAGATACGCAGTATTTT.

The chain uses TRBV10-2 and TRBJ2-1; 12 positions agree with TRBD2. CDR3 length equals 15 residues. Germline values: CDR1 WSHSY, CDR2 SAAADI. After removal of 3 bases from V and 4 bases from J, the junction contained 1 base not matched to a gene. CDR3 DNA sequence: TGCGCCAGCAGTGATACTAGCGGGAGGTACAATGAGCAGTTCTTC. It specifies CASSDTSGRYNEQFF.

The chain links TRBV18 to TRBJ2-7; TRBD1 matches at 7 bases. The CDR3 has 12 amino acids. CDR1 is KGHSH, CDR2 LQKENI, per germline. J was trimmed by 6 bases and V by 6 bases; bases with no gene match: 5. CDR3 DNA sequence: TGTGCCAGCTCGCGACAGGGCTTCGAGCAGTACTTC. As protein: CASSRQGFEQYF.

The genes are TRBV6-6 and TRBJ2-7; perhaps TRBD1 as D (6 bases). CDR1 MNHNY and CDR2 SVGAGI come from the germline V gene (reference sequence). Between the trimmed V and J ends, which lost 6 bases and 3 bases, there was a span of 9 bases. The CDR3 length is 12 residues. The chain's CDR3 is CASRTGDYEQYF. The CDR3 DNA follows: TGTGCCAGCAGGACAGGCGACTACGAGCAGTACTTC.

The V call is TRBV11-2, the J call TRBJ2-5, with 7 bases fitting TRBD1. The germline CDR1 and CDR2 sequences are SGHAT and FQNNGV. CDR3 length equals 15 residues. V lost 4 bases and J lost 5; bases outside the gene matches: 10. In nucleotides, the CDR3 is TGTGCCAGCAGCTCCTCAGGGGGTGGGTGGGAGACCCAGTACTTC. This gives the protein CASSSSGGGWETQYF.

V is TRBV9 and J is TRBJ2-2; unclear D gene. The V gene's germline CDR1 is SGDLS and CDR2 YYNGEE. This CDR3 spans 16 amino acids. V was trimmed by 2 bases and J by 4 bases, leaving 15 bases between them. CDR3 in DNA: TGTGCCAGCAGCGTTCTTTCGCGCGCGTCCACCGGGGAGCTGTTTTTT. Residues: CASSVLSRASTGELFF.

This chain uses TRBV5-8 with TRBJ2-5; 7 positions match TRBD1. Losses at the gene ends were 6 bases for V and 3 bases for J; bases not matched to a gene: 8. The CDR3 has 14 amino acids. Germline assignment: CDR1 SGHTS and CDR2 YDEGEE. The DNA of the CDR3 is TGTGCCAGCACCAAGGGACAGTTAGAAGAGACCCAGTACTTC. Its protein product is CASTKGQLEETQYF.

The rearrangement links TRBV18 to TRBJ2-7; possible D gene TRBD1, 5 bases. The germline CDR1 and CDR2 sequences are KGHSH and LQKENI. The length of the CDR3 is 16 residues. Trimming shortened V by 3 bases and J by 0 bases, and 15 bases separated the two germline ends. The CDR3 DNA sequence: TGTGCCAGCTCACCCCTCCGACAGCAGGCCTCCTACGAGCAGTACTTC. Its translation: CASSPLRQQASYEQYF.

The gene calls are TRBV9 and TRBJ2-7; TRBD2 agrees at 10 bases. The V gene's germline CDR1 is SGDLS and CDR2 YYNGEE. The CDR3 loop spans 15 amino acids. Trimming took 0 bases from V and 5 from J; bases not matched to a gene: 5. The CDR3 sequence: CASSVGLAGANEQYF. The CDR3 nucleotides read TGTGCCAGCAGCGTAGGACTAGCGGGCGCCAACGAGCAGTACTTC.

The chain couples TRBV5-4 to TRBJ2-1, with 9 nucleotides matching TRBD2. After removal of 4 bases from V and 7 bases from J, the junction contained 12 bases not matched to a gene. Germline-derived CDR1 and CDR2 are SGHNT and YYREEE (reference sequence). CDR3 length: 16 residues. CDR3 in DNA: TGTGCCAGCAGCCCACTCAGAGGCGGGAGGGATAATGAGCAGTTCTTC. Its protein is CASSPLRGGRDNEQFF.

This clone was recorded once. The chain links TRBV9 to TRBJ2-3; 8 nucleotides line up with TRBD1. With V trimmed by 5 bases and J by 2 bases, 7 bases remained unmatched. This CDR3 is 15 amino acids long. Germline CDR1 reads SGDLS; CDR2 reads YYNGEE. CDR3 sequence: CASSLRQGYTDTQYF. The CDR3 DNA sequence: TGTGCCAGCAGTTTAAGACAGGGGTACACAGATACGCAGTATTTT.

V usage is TRBV5-6 and J usage is TRBJ1-1; tentatively, D is TRBD1 (6 bases). CDR1 and CDR2 (germline): SGHDT, YYEEEE. Trimming stripped 3 bases from V and 5 bases from J, with 11 bases between. The CDR3 is made up of 13 amino acids. The CDR3 sequence is CASSSQGRTEAFF. The CDR3 DNA follows: TGTGCCAGCAGCTCACAGGGTAGAACTGAAGCTTTCTTT. The full variable domain, completed using reference TRBV5-6 and TRBJ1-1, is DAGVTQSPTHLIKTRGQQVTLRCSPKSGHDTVSWYQQALGQGPQFIFQYYEEEERQRGNFPDRFSGHQFPNYSSELNVNALLLGDSALYLCASSSQGRTEAFFGQGTRLTVV.

The chain uses TRBV5-6 and TRBJ1-3; D uncertain. Trimming removed 1 base from V and 3 bases from J, with 2 bases in between. This CDR3 contains 12 residues. CDR1 and CDR2 (germline): SGHDT, YYEEEE. CDR3: CASSLLGNTIYF. CDR3 coding DNA: TGTGCCAGCAGCTTGCTTGGAAACACCATATATTTT.

The chain carries TRBV3-1 (or the pseudogene TRBV3-2) and TRBJ1-5; TRBD1 aligns across 7 bases. The trim removed 4 bases at V and 1 base at J, leaving 7 bases unmatched. CDR3 size: 16 residues. Per the germline V gene, CDR1 is LGHDT and CDR2 is YNNKEL (reference sequence). The DNA of the CDR3 is TGTGCCAGCAGCCTCCAGGGGGGCCGCAGCAATCAGCCCCAGCATTTT. Translated, it gives CASSLQGGRSNQPQHF.

The J gene is TRBJ1-1, the V gene TRBV6-5; 8 bases are shared with TRBD1. J was trimmed by 7 bases and V by 3 bases; bases with no gene match: 7. Germline-derived CDR1 and CDR2 are MNHEY and SVGAGI. The CDR3 loop spans 14 amino acids. The CDR3 loop is CASSYGRGLGEAFF. In DNA, the CDR3 is TGTGCCAGCAGTTATGGCAGGGGGCTTGGTGAAGCTTTCTTT.

The chain has TRBV6-5 and TRBJ1-5, with D tentatively TRBD1 (6 bases). The CDR3 spans 13 residues. Trimming took off 7 bases at V and 3 bases at J, with 10 bases between the two ends. CDR1 and CDR2 from the germline V gene are MNHEY and SVGAGI. CDR3 sequence (DNA): TGTGCCAGCATCCAGGGGTTCAATCAGCCCCAGCATTTT. Protein: CASIQGFNQPQHF.

This clone was observed a single time. The chain links TRBV6-5 to TRBJ2-2, with D perhaps matching TRBD2 (6 bases). This CDR3 is 14 amino acids long. Looked up from germline, CDR1 is MNHEY and CDR2 is SVGAGI. Trimming removed 7 bases from V and 1 base from J, with 10 bases in between. The CDR3 region is CASTFSGNTGELFF. The CDR3 nucleotides are TGTGCCAGCACCTTTAGCGGGAACACCGGGGAGCTGTTTTTT.

V and J are TRBV7-9 and TRBJ2-5; D ambiguous. This CDR3 has 13 residues. Germline CDR1 SEHNR, CDR2 FQNEAQ (reference sequence). V dropped 3 bases and J dropped 5 bases, with 10 bases sitting between them. This CDR3 reads CASSFTWAETQYF. The DNA for the CDR3 is TGTGCCAGCAGCTTTACCTGGGCGGAGACCCAGTACTTC.

This clone came up a few times. The CDR3 loop is CASSHLGQGLAQPQHF. In nucleotides, the CDR3 is TGCGCCAGCAGCCACCTCGGACAGGGTCTCGCTCAGCCCCAGCATTTT. The V gene is TRBV4-1, the J gene TRBJ1-5, with 8 bases identical to TRBD1. The CDR3 covers 16 residues. With 3 bases clipped from V and 6 bases from J, the junction kept 10 bases outside the gene matches. From germline, CDR1 is MGHRA and CDR2 YSYEKL.